A selection of T cell receptor beta chains follows, all from one sample in a study of T-cell reconstitution after alpha-beta-depleted transplantation in children. One entry per CDR3 protein, called by TCRdb with MiXCR from the PCR reads. The table shows 350,000 to 500,000 distinct CDR3 sequences, with over 40% occurring only once. The sample in question was PBMCs, obtained before TCRalphabeta/CD19-depleted stem cell transplant. These receptors were taken from a girl aged 2-10 years with aplastic anemia, due to receive a stem cell transplant. The CDR3 runs from the conserved cysteine through the conserved F or W. Fields, in order: V gene, clone size, J gene, D gene, CDR3 DNA, CDR3 protein. D genes are given only for firm matches. Clone size, where shown, is once, few, many, or a class for clones that have expanded.

v_call: TRBV20-1; clone_size: NA; j_call: TRBJ1-3; d_call: NA; cdr3_nt: TGCAGTGCTAGAGAGGGGTACGGAAACACCATATATTTT; cdr3_aa: CSAREGYGNTIYF
v_call: TRBV28; clone_size: NA; j_call: TRBJ1-5; d_call: TRBD1; cdr3_nt: TGTGCCAGTATTCCCGGGACAGTGCTCAATCAGCCCCAGCATTTT; cdr3_aa: CASIPGTVLNQPQHF
v_call: TRBV20-1; clone_size: NA; j_call: TRBJ1-1; d_call: NA; cdr3_nt: TGCAGCGCTCTGAACACTGAAGCTTTCTTT; cdr3_aa: CSALNTEAFF
v_call: TRBV10-1; clone_size: NA; j_call: TRBJ2-7; d_call: TRBD1; cdr3_nt: TGCGCCAGCGGGGGACAGGGTCAAAGTGAGCAGTACTTC; cdr3_aa: CASGGQGQSEQYF
v_call: TRBV20-1; clone_size: few; j_call: TRBJ1-2; d_call: NA; cdr3_nt: TGCAGTGCTGAAGGGGATGAACGGGGGGTTCGTGGCTACACCTTC; cdr3_aa: CSAEGDERGVRGYTF
v_call: TRBV12-3/TRBV12-4; clone_size: NA; j_call: TRBJ1-6; d_call: TRBD1; cdr3_nt: TGTGCCAGCAGTGAAGCAGGGGGGAATTCACCCCTCCACTTT; cdr3_aa: CASSEAGGNSPLHF
v_call: TRBV6-1; clone_size: NA; j_call: TRBJ1-1; d_call: NA; cdr3_nt: TGTGCCAGCAGTCCAGGGAGCGACACTGAAGCTTTCTTT; cdr3_aa: CASSPGSDTEAFF
v_call: TRBV28; clone_size: once; j_call: TRBJ2-3; d_call: NA; cdr3_nt: TGTGCCAGCAGTTTAAGAGGGCGCCCAGATACGCAGTATTTT; cdr3_aa: CASSLRGRPDTQYF
v_call: TRBV7-2; clone_size: NA; j_call: TRBJ2-7; d_call: TRBD2; cdr3_nt: TGTGCCAGCAGCCCGATCTCGACTAGCGGGGGTCCTCTTGAGTACTTC; cdr3_aa: CASSPISTSGGPLEYF
v_call: TRBV12-3/TRBV12-4; clone_size: few; j_call: TRBJ2-2; d_call: TRBD1; cdr3_nt: TGTGCCAGCAGTTCCCCGGTCAGGGGGTCTGGCACCGGGGAGCTGTTTTTT; cdr3_aa: CASSSPVRGSGTGELFF
v_call: TRBV20-1; clone_size: NA; j_call: TRBJ2-2; d_call: NA; cdr3_nt: TGCAGTGCAAAGAAGGGTGGGGGAGGCACCGGGGAGCTGTTTTTT; cdr3_aa: CSAKKGGGGTGELFF
v_call: TRBV20-1; clone_size: NA; j_call: TRBJ1-3; d_call: NA; cdr3_nt: TGCAGTGCTAAAGACGGCCAATCTGGAAACACCATATATTTT; cdr3_aa: CSAKDGQSGNTIYF
v_call: TRBV6-5; clone_size: NA; j_call: TRBJ2-7; d_call: NA; cdr3_nt: TGTGCCAGCGCGGCGAGAACCTACGAGCAGTACTTC; cdr3_aa: CASAARTYEQYF